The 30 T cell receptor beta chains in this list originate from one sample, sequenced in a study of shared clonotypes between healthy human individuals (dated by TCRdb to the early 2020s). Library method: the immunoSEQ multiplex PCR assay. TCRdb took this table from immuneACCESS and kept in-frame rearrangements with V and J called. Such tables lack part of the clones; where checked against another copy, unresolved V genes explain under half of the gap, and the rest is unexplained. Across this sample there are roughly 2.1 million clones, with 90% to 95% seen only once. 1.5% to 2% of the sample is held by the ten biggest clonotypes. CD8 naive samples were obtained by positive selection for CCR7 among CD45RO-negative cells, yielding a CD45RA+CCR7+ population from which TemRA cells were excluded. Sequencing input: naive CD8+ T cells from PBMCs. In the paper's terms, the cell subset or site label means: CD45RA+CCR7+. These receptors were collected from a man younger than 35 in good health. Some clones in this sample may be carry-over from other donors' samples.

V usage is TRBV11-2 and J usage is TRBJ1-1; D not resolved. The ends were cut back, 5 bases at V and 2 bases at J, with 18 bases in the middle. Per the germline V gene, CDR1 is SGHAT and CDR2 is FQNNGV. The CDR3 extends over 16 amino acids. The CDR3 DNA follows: TGTGCCAGCAGCGTTTTCGCGCTAGCCGGTAACACTGAAGCTTTCTTT. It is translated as CASSVFALAGNTEAFF.

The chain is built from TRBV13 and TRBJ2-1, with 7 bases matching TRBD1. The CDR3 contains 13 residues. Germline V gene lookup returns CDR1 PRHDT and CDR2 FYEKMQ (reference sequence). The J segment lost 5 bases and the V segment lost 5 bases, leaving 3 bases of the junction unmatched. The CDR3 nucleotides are TGTGCCAGCAGCCATACAGGGGACAATGAGCAGTTCTTC. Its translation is CASSHTGDNEQFF.

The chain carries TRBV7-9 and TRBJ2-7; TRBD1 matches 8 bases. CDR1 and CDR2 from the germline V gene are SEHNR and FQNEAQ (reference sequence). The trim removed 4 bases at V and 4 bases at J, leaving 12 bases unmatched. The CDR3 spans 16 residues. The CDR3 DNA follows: TGTGCCAGCAGCTATTCGACAGGGGAGAGAAGATACGAGCAGTACTTC. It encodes CASSYSTGERRYEQYF.

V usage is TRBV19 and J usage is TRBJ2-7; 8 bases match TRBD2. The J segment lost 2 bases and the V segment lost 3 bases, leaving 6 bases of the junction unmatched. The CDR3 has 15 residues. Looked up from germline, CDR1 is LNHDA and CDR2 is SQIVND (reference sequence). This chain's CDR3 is CASSMGRREAYEQYF. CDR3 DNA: TGTGCCAGTAGTATGGGGCGGCGGGAGGCCTACGAGCAGTACTTC.

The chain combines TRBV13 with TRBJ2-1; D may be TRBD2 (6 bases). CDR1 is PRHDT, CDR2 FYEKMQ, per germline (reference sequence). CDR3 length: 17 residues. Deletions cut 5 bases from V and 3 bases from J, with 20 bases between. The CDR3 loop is CASSPTDAGRIYNEQFF. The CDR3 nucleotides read TGTGCCAGCAGCCCAACGGACGCGGGACGGATCTACAATGAGCAGTTCTTC.

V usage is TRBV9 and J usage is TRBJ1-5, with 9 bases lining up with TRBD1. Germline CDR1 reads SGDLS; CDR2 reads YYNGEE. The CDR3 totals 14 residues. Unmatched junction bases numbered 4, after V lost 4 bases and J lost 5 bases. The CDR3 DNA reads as TGTGCCAGCAGCAGGACAGGGGATCATCAGCCCCAGCATTTT. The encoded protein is CASSRTGDHQPQHF.

The CDR3 region is CASSQVGGGLEDNEQFF. For the CDR3, the DNA is TGTGCCAGCAGCCAAGTCGGGGGAGGGTTGGAAGACAATGAGCAGTTCTTC. The V call is TRBV4-2, the J call TRBJ2-1; 7 nucleotides align to TRBD2. Germline loops: CDR1 LGHNA, CDR2 YNFKEQ. This CDR3 spans 17 amino acids. The V segment lost 1 base and the J segment 5 bases; nucleotides outside the gene matches: 11.

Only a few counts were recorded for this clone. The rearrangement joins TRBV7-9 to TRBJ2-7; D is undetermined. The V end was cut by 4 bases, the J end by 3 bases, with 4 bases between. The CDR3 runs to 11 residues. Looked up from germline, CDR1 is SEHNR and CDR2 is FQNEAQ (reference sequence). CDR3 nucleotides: TGTGCCAGCAGCTGGGGCTACGAGCAGTACTTC. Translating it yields CASSWGYEQYF.

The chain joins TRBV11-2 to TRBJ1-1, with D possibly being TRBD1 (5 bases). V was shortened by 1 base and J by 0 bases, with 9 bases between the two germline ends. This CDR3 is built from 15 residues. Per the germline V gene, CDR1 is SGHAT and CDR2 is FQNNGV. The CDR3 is CASSLVPGMNTEAFF. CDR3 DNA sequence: TGTGCCAGCAGCTTAGTTCCAGGGATGAACACTGAAGCTTTCTTT.

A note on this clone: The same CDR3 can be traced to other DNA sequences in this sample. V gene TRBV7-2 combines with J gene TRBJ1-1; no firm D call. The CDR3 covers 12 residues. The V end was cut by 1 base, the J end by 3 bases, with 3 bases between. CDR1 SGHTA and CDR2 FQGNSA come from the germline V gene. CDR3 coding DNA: TGTGCCAGCAGCTTAGGCTACACTGAAGCTTTCTTT. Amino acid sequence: CASSLGYTEAFF.

This chain's CDR3 is CASSLLGRAIFF. CDR3 DNA: TGTGCCAGCAGCCTTCTAGGCAGGGCTATCTTCTTT. The V call is TRBV7-9, the J call TRBJ1-1; tentatively, D is TRBD1 (5 bases). Germline V CDR1 and CDR2: SEHNR, FQNEAQ (reference sequence). CDR3 length: 12 amino acids. V lost 5 bases and J 14 bases, leaving 18 bases between the germline ends.

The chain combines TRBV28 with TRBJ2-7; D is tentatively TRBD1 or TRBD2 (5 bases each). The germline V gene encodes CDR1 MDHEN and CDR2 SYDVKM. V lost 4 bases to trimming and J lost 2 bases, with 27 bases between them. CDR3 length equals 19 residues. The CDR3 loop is CASSYPERSKPSGPYEQYF. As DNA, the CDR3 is TGTGCCAGCAGTTACCCGGAGCGGTCGAAGCCTTCAGGGCCCTACGAGCAGTACTTC. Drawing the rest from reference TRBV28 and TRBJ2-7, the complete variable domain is DVKVTQSSRYLVKRTGEKVFLECVQDMDHENMFWYRQDPGLGLRLIYFSYDVKMKEKGDIPEGYSVSREKKERFSLILESASTNQTSMYLCASSYPERSKPSGPYEQYFGPGTRLTVT.

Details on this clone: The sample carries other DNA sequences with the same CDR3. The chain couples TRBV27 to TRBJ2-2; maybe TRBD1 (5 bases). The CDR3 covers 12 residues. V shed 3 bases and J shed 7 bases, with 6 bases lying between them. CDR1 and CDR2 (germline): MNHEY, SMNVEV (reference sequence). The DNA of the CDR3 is TGTGCCAGCAGTTTCCAGGGCGGGGAGCTGTTTTTT. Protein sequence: CASSFQGGELFF.

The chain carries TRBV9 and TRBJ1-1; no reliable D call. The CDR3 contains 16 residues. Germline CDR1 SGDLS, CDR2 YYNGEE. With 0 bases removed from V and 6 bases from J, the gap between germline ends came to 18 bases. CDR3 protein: CASSVGVLGSHSEAFF. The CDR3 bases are TGTGCCAGCAGCGTAGGGGTTTTAGGTTCCCATTCTGAAGCTTTCTTT.

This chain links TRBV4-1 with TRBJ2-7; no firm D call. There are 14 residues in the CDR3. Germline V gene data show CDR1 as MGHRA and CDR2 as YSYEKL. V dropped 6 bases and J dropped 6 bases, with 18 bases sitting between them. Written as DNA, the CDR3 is TGCGCCAGCAGTCCTCCTCGGCCCTCGGGCGAGCAGTACTTC. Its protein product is CASSPPRPSGEQYF.

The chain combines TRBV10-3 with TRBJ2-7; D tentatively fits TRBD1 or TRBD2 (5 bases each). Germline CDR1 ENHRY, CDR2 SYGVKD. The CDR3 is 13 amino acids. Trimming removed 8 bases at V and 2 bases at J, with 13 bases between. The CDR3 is CAIGGPTTYEQYF. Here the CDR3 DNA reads TGTGCCATCGGGGGACCGACTACCTACGAGCAGTACTTC.

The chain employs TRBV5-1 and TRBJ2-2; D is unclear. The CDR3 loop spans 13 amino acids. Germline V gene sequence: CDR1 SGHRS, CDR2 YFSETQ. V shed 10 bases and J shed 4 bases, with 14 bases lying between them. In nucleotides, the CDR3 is TGCGCCGTTCTAGAGGATTCCACCGGGGAGCTGTTTTTT. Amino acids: CAVLEDSTGELFF.

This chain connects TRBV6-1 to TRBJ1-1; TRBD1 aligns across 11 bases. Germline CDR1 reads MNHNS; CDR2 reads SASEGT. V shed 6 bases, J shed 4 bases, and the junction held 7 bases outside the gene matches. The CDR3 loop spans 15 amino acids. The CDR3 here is CASRLDRGLVTEAFF. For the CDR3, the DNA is TGTGCCAGCAGACTGGACAGGGGGCTTGTCACTGAAGCTTTCTTT.

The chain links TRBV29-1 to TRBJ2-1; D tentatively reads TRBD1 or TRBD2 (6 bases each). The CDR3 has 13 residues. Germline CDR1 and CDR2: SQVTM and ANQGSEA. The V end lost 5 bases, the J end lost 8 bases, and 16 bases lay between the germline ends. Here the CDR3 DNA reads TGCAGCGTTTCCGGGGGCCTAGGGTATGAGCAGTTCTTC. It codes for CSVSGGLGYEQFF.

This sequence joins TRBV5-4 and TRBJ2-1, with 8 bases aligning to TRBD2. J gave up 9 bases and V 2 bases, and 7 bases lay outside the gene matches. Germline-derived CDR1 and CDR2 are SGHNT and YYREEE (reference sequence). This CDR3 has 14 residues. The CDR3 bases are TGTGCCAGCAGCTTAGGGCAGCGGGAGTTTGAGCAGTTCTTC. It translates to CASSLGQREFEQFF.

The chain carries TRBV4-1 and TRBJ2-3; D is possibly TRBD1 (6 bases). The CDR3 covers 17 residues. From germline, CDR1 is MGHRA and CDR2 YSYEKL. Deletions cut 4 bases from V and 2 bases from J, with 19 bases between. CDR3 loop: CASSLRATGTPTDTQYF. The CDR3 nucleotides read TGCGCCAGCAGCCTGAGAGCGACAGGAACCCCCACAGATACGCAGTATTTT.

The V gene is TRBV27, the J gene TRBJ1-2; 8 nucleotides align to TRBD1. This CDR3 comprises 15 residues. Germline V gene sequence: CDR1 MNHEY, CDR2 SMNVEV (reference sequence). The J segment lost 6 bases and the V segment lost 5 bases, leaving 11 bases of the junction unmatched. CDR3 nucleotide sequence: TGTGCCAGCAGTGCCCTCCCGGGACAGGAAGATGGCTACACCTTC. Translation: CASSALPGQEDGYTF.

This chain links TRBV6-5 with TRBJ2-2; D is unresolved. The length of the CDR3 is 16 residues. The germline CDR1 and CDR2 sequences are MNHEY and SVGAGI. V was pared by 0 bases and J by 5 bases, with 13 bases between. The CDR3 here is CASSYSPLPQTGELFF. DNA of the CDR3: TGTGCCAGCAGTTACTCGCCCCTGCCCCAAACCGGGGAGCTGTTTTTT.

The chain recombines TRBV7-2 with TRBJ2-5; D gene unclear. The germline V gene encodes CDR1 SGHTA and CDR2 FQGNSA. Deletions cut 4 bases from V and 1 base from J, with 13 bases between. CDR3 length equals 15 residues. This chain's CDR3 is CASSSRGIGQETQYF. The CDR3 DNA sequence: TGTGCCAGCAGCTCCCGTGGGATTGGCCAAGAGACCCAGTACTTC. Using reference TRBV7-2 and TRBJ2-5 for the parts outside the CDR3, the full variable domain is GAGVSQSPSNKVTEKGKDVELRCDPISGHTALYWYRQSLGQGLEFLIYFQGNSAPDKSGLPSDRFSAERTGGSVSTLTIQRTQQEDSAVYLCASSSRGIGQETQYFGPGTRLLVL.

The CDR3 loop reads CASSFRGQNRDEQYF. CDR3 sequence (DNA): TGTGCCAGCAGTTTCCGGGGACAGAACCGGGACGAGCAGTACTTC. This rearrangement joins TRBV28 to TRBJ2-7; TRBD1 matches 7 bases. The junction had 10 bases not matched to a gene; V was cut back by 3 bases and J by 5 bases. The germline CDR1 and CDR2 sequences are MDHEN and SYDVKM. The CDR3 contains 15 residues.

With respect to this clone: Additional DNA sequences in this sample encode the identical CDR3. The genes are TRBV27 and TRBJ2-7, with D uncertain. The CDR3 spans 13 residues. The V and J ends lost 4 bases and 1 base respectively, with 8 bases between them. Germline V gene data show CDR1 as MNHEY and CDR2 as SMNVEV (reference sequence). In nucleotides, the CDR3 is TGTGCCAGCAGTTATGGTCAGTCCTACGAGCAGTACTTC. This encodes CASSYGQSYEQYF.

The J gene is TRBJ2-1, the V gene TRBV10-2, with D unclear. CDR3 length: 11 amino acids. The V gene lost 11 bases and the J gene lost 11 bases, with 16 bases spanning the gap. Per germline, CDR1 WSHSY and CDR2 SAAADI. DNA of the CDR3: TGCGCCGTCCTTTTAGAAGGGAAGCAGTTCTTC. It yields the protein CAVLLEGKQFF.

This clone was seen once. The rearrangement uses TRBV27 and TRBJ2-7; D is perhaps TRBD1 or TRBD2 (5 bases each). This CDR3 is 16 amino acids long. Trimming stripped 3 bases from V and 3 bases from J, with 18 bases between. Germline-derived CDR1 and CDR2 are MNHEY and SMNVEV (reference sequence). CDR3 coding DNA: TGTGCCAGCAGTTTTCTGGGGGTAAAGGGGCTCTACGAGCAGTACTTC. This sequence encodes CASSFLGVKGLYEQYF.

CDR3 residues: CASSGTGLAGVNEQFF. The CDR3 DNA reads as TGCGCCAGCAGCGGCACGGGACTAGCAGGCGTGAATGAGCAGTTCTTC. This chain joins TRBV5-1 and TRBJ2-1; 9 positions agree with TRBD2. V shed 4 bases and J 7 bases; nucleotides not matched to a gene: 12. There are 16 residues in the CDR3. Germline values: CDR1 SGHRS, CDR2 YFSETQ.

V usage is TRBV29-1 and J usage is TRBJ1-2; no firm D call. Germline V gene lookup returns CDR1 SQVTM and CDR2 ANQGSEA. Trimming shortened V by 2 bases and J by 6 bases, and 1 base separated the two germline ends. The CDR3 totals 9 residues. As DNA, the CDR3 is TGCAGCGTTGAAAATGGCTACACCTTC. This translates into CSVENGYTF.